This T cell receptor (beta chain) was captured by sequencing in a study of blood T cells in healthy people across ages. V lost 6 bases and J lost 9, with 9 bases in between. The CDR3 length is 11 residues. Next came a second PCR, run for about 6 to 11 cycles, which used a sample-barcoded 5' primer along with a J-beta primer mix. Carrying 12 random nucleotides, a template-switch adaptor labeled each individual cDNA molecule. TCRdb re-derived calls from the 5' RACE reads in MiXCR, one entry per CDR3 protein. The sample contains 1.5 million to 2 million distinct CDR3 sequences, roughly 28% of which appear only once. The authors isolated at least 6.5 million PBMCs per sample. Points from the study as a whole: Donors of long life had a larger count of naive CD4+ cells and greater diversity than aged donors.

In this sample, this clonotype turned up a few times. Its cognate antigen is unknown. Sequencing was performed on blood. This TCR was recovered from a woman in her twenties or thirties in good health. The V gene is TRBV12-3 or TRBV12-4, the J gene TRBJ2-1, with D perhaps TRBD1 (6 bases). The CDR3 coding sequence is TGTGCCAGCAGCACAGGGTTTGAGCAGTTCTTC. Amino acids: CASSTGFEQFF.